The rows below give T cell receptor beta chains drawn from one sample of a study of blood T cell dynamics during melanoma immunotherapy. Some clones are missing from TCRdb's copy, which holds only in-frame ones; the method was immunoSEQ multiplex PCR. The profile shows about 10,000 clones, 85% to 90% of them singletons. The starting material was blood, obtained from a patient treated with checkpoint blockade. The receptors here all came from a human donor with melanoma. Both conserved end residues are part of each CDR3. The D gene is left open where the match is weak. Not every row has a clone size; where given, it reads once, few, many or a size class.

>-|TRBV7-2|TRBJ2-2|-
CASSLVDGGTAGELFF
TGTGCCAGCAGCTTAGTAGACGGGGGCACGGCCGGGGAGCTGTTTTTT
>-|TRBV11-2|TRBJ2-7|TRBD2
CASSPAGGVGEQYF
TGTGCCAGCAGCCCCGCCGGGGGGGTGGGCGAGCAGTACTTC
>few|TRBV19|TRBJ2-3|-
CASNRATSTDTQYF
TGTGCCAGTAATAGGGCAACTAGCACAGATACGCAGTATTTT
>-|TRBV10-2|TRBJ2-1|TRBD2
CASRPGTSENNEQFF
TGCGCCAGCAGGCCCGGGACTAGCGAAAACAATGAGCAGTTCTTC
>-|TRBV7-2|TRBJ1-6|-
CASSPGGSNSPLHF
TGTGCCAGCAGCCCGGGGGGCTCCAATTCACCCCTCCACTTT
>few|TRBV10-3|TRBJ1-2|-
CAISESTTGDGYTF
TGTGCCATCAGTGAGTCGACGACAGGAGATGGCTACACCTTC
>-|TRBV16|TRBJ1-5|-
CASSQPDQGNQPQHF
TGTGCCAGCAGCCAACCGGATCAGGGCAATCAGCCCCAGCATTTT
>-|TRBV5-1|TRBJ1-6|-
CASSFGQTDSPLHF
TGCGCCAGCAGCTTTGGGCAGACTGATTCACCCCTCCACTTT
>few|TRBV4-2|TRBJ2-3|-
CASSQFLRSALSTDTQYF
TGTGCCAGCAGCCAATTCCTAAGGTCCGCACTTAGCACAGATACGCAGTATTTT
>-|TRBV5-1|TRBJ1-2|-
CASSFGGGYTF
TGCGCCAGCAGCTTCGGTGGTGGCTACACCTTC